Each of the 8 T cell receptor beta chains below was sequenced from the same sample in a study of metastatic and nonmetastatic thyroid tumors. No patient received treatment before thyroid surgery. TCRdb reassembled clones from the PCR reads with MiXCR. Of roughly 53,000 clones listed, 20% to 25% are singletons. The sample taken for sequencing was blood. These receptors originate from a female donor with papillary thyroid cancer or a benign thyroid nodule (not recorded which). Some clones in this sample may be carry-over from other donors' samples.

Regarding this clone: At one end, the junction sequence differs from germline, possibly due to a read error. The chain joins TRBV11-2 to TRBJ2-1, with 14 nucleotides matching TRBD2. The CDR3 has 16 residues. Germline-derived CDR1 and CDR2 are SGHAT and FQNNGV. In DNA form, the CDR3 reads TGTGCCAGCAGCTCAGGGACTAGCGGGAGATCGAATGATCAGTTCTTC. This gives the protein CASSSGTSGRSNDQFF.

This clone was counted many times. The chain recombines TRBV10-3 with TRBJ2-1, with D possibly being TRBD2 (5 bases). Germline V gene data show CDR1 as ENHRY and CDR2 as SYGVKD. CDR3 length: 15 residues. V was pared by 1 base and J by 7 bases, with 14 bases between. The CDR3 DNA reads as TGTGCCATCAGTGAGTATCCCGGGAACCTAAATGAGCAGTTCTTC. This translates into CAISEYPGNLNEQFF.

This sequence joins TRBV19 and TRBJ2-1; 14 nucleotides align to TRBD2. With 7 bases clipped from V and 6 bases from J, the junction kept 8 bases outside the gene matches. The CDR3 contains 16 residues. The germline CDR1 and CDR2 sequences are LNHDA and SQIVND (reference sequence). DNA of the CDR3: TGTGCCAGTACCACACCGGGACTAGCGGGGGTCAATGAGCAGTTCTTC. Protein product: CASTTPGLAGVNEQFF.

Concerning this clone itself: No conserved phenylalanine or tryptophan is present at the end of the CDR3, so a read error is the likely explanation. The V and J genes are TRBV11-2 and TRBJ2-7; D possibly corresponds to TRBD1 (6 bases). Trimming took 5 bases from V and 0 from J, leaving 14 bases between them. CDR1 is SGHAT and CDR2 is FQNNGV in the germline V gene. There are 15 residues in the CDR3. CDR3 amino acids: CASSPQGISSYEQYL. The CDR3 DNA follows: TGTGCCAGCAGCCCACAGGGAATTAGCTCCTACGAGCAGTACCTC.

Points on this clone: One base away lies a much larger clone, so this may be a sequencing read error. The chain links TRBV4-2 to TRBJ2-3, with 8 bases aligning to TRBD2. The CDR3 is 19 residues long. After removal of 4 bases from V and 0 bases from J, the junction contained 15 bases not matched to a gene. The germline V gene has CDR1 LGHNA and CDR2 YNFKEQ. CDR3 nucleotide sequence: TGTGCCAGCAGCCTCGAGTGGGGACTAGAGGGGCCTAGCACAGATACGCAGTATTTT. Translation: CASSLEWGLEGPSTDTQYF.

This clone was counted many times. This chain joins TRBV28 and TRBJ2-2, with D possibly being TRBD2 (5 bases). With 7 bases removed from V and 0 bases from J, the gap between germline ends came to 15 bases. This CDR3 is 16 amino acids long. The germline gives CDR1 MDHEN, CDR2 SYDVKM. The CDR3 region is CASTPIGLPNTGELFF. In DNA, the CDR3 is TGTGCCAGCACCCCTATTGGACTGCCGAACACCGGGGAGCTGTTTTTT.

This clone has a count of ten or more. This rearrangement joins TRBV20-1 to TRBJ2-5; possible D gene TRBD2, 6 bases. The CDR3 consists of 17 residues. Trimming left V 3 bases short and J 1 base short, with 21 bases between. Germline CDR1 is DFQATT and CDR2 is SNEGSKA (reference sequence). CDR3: CSASSMAGGRFQETQYF. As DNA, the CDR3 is TGCAGTGCTAGCTCCATGGCCGGTGGGAGGTTCCAAGAGACCCAGTACTTC.

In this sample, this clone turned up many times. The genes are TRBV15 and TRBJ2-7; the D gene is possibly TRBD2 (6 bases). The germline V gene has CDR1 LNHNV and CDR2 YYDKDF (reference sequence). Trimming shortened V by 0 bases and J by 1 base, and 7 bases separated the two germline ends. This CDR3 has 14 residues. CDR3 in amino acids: CATSRDGGSYEQYF. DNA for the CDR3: TGTGCCACCAGCAGAGATGGGGGGTCCTACGAGCAGTACTTC.